A single sample is the source of the 26 T cell receptor beta chains below, sequenced in a study of Tregs in tolerant kidney transplant recipients. Mixed chimerism was transient after nonmyeloablative marrow transplants from related graft donors. The method was immunoSEQ multiplex PCR; TCRdb's version includes in-frame clones alone and lacks a portion of them. This table has around 86,000 clones, roughly nine tenths appearing once. The specimen was CD4+ T cells from blood (PBMCs), collected 24 months after the transplant. Source of these receptors: a human patient who received a combined kidney and bone marrow transplant. Certain T cells may be donor cells from the graft.

V usage is TRBV5-4 and J usage is TRBJ2-3, with 12 bases identical to TRBD2. The junction had 3 bases not matched to a gene; V was cut back by 4 bases and J by 3 bases. The length of the CDR3 is 15 residues. Per germline, CDR1 SGHNT and CDR2 YYREEE (reference sequence). The CDR3 DNA follows: TGTGCCAGCAGCGGAACTAGCGGGGGGACAGATACGCAGTATTTT. Translating gives CASSGTSGGTDTQYF.

This clone has just a few counts. The chain carries TRBV6-1 and TRBJ2-7, with D possibly TRBD1 on 5 matching bases. Trimming removed 4 bases at V and 5 bases at J, with 15 bases between. CDR1 MNHNS and CDR2 SASEGT come from the germline V gene. CDR3 length: 14 residues. CDR3 protein: CASSVNFQGNEQYF. CDR3 DNA sequence: TGTGCCAGCAGTGTAAATTTCCAGGGCAACGAGCAGTACTTC.

This chain joins TRBV29-1 and TRBJ2-1; 11 nucleotides line up with TRBD2. This CDR3 contains 14 residues. With V trimmed by 2 bases and J by 7 bases, 4 bases remained unmatched. The germline gives CDR1 SQVTM, CDR2 ANQGSEA. In DNA, the CDR3 is TGCAGCGTTGAATTAGCGGGGGGGGGAAATGAGCAGTTCTTC. Translation gives CSVELAGGGNEQFF.

This chain uses TRBV9 with TRBJ1-1; 7 positions agree with TRBD1. V trimming: 4 bases; J trimming: 0 bases; junction bases outside the gene matches: 6. Germline V gene data show CDR1 as SGDLS and CDR2 as YYNGEE. This CDR3 contains 15 residues. This CDR3 reads CASSNRRGLNTEAFF. The CDR3 region has the DNA TGTGCCAGCAGCAATCGTAGGGGGCTGAACACTGAAGCTTTCTTT.

The CDR3 DNA follows: TGTGCCAGCAGCCCTCGACTAGCGGATACCTACGAGCAGTACTTC. Its protein is CASSPRLADTYEQYF. The chain couples TRBV9 to TRBJ2-7; 9 positions match TRBD2. Losses at the gene ends were 4 bases for V and 2 bases for J; bases not matched to a gene: 7. The CDR3 runs to 15 residues. Germline V CDR1 and CDR2: SGDLS, YYNGEE.

This chain joins TRBV5-6 and TRBJ1-3; D gene uncertain. Germline CDR1 reads SGHDT; CDR2 reads YYEEEE. V lost 2 bases and J 4 bases, leaving 10 bases between the germline ends. The CDR3 spans 14 residues. CDR3 loop: CASSFISNGNTIYF. The CDR3 DNA reads as TGTGCCAGCAGCTTCATTAGCAACGGAAACACCATATATTTT. Looking up the rest from reference TRBV5-6 and TRBJ1-3 gives the full variable domain: DAGVTQSPTHLIKTRGQQVTLRCSPKSGHDTVSWYQQALGQGPQFIFQYYEEEERQRGNFPDRFSGHQFPNYSSELNVNALLLGDSALYLCASSFISNGNTIYFGEGSWLTVV.

As regards this clone: This is likely a read error, given that the CDR3 carries no conserved phenylalanine or tryptophan at its end. The V and J genes are TRBV10-3 and TRBJ2-7; 14 nucleotides match TRBD2. Germline loops: CDR1 ENHRY, CDR2 SYGVKD. The junction had 4 bases not matched to a gene; V was cut back by 6 bases and J by 9 bases. The CDR3 runs 13 residues. This chain's CDR3 is CAISLGLAGGQYL. CDR3 in DNA: TGTGCCATCAGCCTCGGACTAGCGGGAGGGCAGTACCTC.

The chain is built from TRBV4-3 and TRBJ2-3, with a weak D call TRBD1 (5 bases). Deletions cut 4 bases from V and 0 bases from J, with 17 bases between. This CDR3 spans 17 amino acids. Germline CDR1 is LGHNA and CDR2 is YSLEER. CDR3 nucleotide sequence: TGCGCCAGCAGCCCACCCCTGGGTAGGGGTAGCACAGATACGCAGTATTTT. Its protein is CASSPPLGRGSTDTQYF.

The chain employs TRBV4-2 and TRBJ2-7, with D unclear. This CDR3 region has 16 residues. The germline CDR1 and CDR2 sequences are LGHNA and YNFKEQ. V lost 1 base and J 2 bases, leaving 15 bases between the germline ends. The CDR3 protein is CASSQGSAATAYEQYF. The CDR3 DNA sequence: TGTGCCAGCAGCCAAGGTTCGGCGGCTACCGCCTACGAGCAGTACTTC.

The chain employs TRBV10-3 and TRBJ2-7, with D perhaps TRBD2 (6 bases). The germline V and J ends were trimmed by 0 bases and 4 bases, with 13 bases remaining between them. The CDR3 spans 15 residues. Germline CDR1 reads ENHRY; CDR2 reads SYGVKD. This CDR3 is CAISESGREVYEQYF. CDR3 bases: TGTGCCATCAGTGAGTCTGGCAGGGAGGTATACGAGCAGTACTTC.

The chain is built from TRBV7-9 and TRBJ1-2, with D uncertain. Trimming stripped 1 base from V and 4 bases from J, with 13 bases between. CDR1 is SEHNR and CDR2 is FQNEAQ in the germline V gene (reference sequence). This CDR3 is built from 15 residues. This CDR3 is CASSLDREGPYGYTF. The CDR3 region has the DNA TGTGCCAGCAGCTTAGATAGAGAGGGCCCCTATGGCTACACCTTC.

V usage is TRBV9 and J usage is TRBJ2-2, with 8 bases lining up with TRBD1. Germline values: CDR1 SGDLS, CDR2 YYNGEE. CDR3 size: 14 residues. Trimming removed 5 bases from V and 1 base from J; junction bases left unmatched: 1. The chain's CDR3 is CASRDRENTGELFF. The CDR3 region has the DNA TGTGCCAGCAGGGACAGGGAGAACACCGGGGAGCTGTTTTTT.

The rearrangement joins TRBV7-7 to TRBJ2-1; the D gene is possibly TRBD1 (5 bases). Trimming pared 6 bases from V and 5 bases from J, leaving 8 bases between. The CDR3 consists of 12 residues. Germline CDR1 SSHAT, CDR2 FNYEAQ (reference sequence). The DNA of the CDR3 is TGTGCCAGCAGGGGGCCAGACAATGAGCAGTTCTTC. It codes for CASRGPDNEQFF.

This clone has just one count. The gene calls are TRBV7-6 and TRBJ1-1; D possibly corresponds to TRBD1 (6 bases). Per the germline V gene, CDR1 is SGHVS and CDR2 is FNYEAQ. This CDR3 is built from 14 residues. The V and J ends lost 1 base and 3 bases respectively, with 9 bases between them. The CDR3, as DNA: TGTGCCAGCAGCTTAGTGGGGGCGGACACTGAAGCTTTCTTT. Protein: CASSLVGADTEAFF.

J is TRBJ2-1 and V is TRBV11-3; 13 nucleotides match TRBD2. The CDR3 is 14 amino acids. V shed 7 bases and J 5 bases; nucleotides not matched to a gene: 2. Per the germline V gene, CDR1 is SGHNT and CDR2 is YENEEA. CDR3 protein: CASNGLAGDNEQFF. The CDR3 coding sequence is TGTGCCAGCAACGGACTAGCGGGGGACAATGAGCAGTTCTTC.

The genes are TRBV5-1 and TRBJ2-2; 13 positions agree with TRBD2. The CDR3 consists of 18 residues. The germline V gene has CDR1 SGHRS and CDR2 YFSETQ. The junction had 8 bases not matched to a gene; V was cut back by 0 bases and J by 6 bases. The DNA for the CDR3 is TGCGCCAGCAGCTTGGGACTAGCGGGGGGTGAAGTTGCCGGGGAGCTGTTTTTT. It specifies CASSLGLAGGEVAGELFF. Using reference TRBV5-1 and TRBJ2-2 for the parts outside the CDR3, the full variable domain is KAGVTQTPRYLIKTRGQQVTLSCSPISGHRSVSWYQQTPGQGLQFLFEYFSETQRNKGNFPGRFSGRQFSNSRSEMNVSTLELGDSALYLCASSLGLAGGEVAGELFFGEGSRLTVL.

The chain joins TRBV11-2 to TRBJ1-6; D is perhaps TRBD1 (5 bases). CDR3 length equals 16 residues. V lost 3 bases and J 8 bases, leaving 17 bases between the germline ends. The germline V gene encodes CDR1 SGHAT and CDR2 FQNNGV. CDR3 region: CASSFRPGLDHSPLHF. The CDR3 DNA reads TGTGCCAGCAGCTTTAGACCGGGACTAGATCATTCACCCCTCCACTTT.

The chain is built from TRBV6-6 and TRBJ1-2; TRBD1 aligns across 8 bases. With 0 bases clipped from V and 5 bases from J, the junction kept 8 bases outside the gene matches. Germline assignment: CDR1 MNHNY and CDR2 SVGAGI (reference sequence). The CDR3 is made up of 16 amino acids. The CDR3 is CASSYSDLGQVYGYTF. In nucleotides, the CDR3 is TGTGCCAGCAGTTACTCGGATCTGGGACAGGTTTATGGCTACACCTTC.

This sequence joins TRBV6-5 and TRBJ1-5; 7 nucleotides agree with TRBD1. The CDR3 runs to 15 residues. J was trimmed by 9 bases and V by 6 bases; bases with no gene match: 14. Per germline, CDR1 MNHEY and CDR2 SVGAGI. In DNA form, the CDR3 reads TGTGCCAGCAGAGATACAGGGGTACGCGTTCTGCCCCAGCATTTT. This gives the protein CASRDTGVRVLPQHF.

This chain links TRBV7-9 with TRBJ2-1; TRBD2 matches 8 bases. V was clipped by 2 bases and J by 4 bases; unmatched bases: 4. The CDR3 sequence is 15 residues long. Germline V gene data show CDR1 as SEHNR and CDR2 as FQNEAQ (reference sequence). The DNA for the CDR3 is TGTGCCAGCAGCTTATACTTAGCGGGGTACAATGAGCAGTTCTTC. It encodes CASSLYLAGYNEQFF.

The chain couples TRBV29-1 to TRBJ1-5; 10 nucleotides align to TRBD1. This CDR3 is built from 12 residues. Germline CDR1 and CDR2: SQVTM and ANQGSEA. With 6 bases clipped from V and 7 bases from J, the junction kept 3 bases outside the gene matches. The CDR3 DNA is TGCAGCGTCATGGACAGGGGGCAGCCCCAGCATTTT. Its translation: CSVMDRGQPQHF.

V usage is TRBV5-1 and J usage is TRBJ1-1; D is undetermined. The CDR3 consists of 14 residues. V was pared by 0 bases and J by 1 base, with 7 bases between. CDR1 and CDR2 (germline): SGHRS, YFSETQ. Here the CDR3 reads CASSLGPSNTEAFF. CDR3 bases: TGCGCCAGCAGCTTGGGTCCGTCGAACACTGAAGCTTTCTTT.

This chain's CDR3 is CASSLRGRSRGSTDTQYF. CDR3 bases: TGTGCCAGCAGCTTGAGGGGTCGGAGTCGGGGGAGCACAGATACGCAGTATTTT. This chain uses TRBV7-2 with TRBJ2-3; possible D gene TRBD2, 6 bases. Germline V gene data show CDR1 as SGHTA and CDR2 as FQGNSA. Trimming cost V 3 bases and J 0 bases, with 19 bases left between them. The CDR3 extends over 18 amino acids.

The gene calls are TRBV5-5 and TRBJ2-7, with 8 bases that match TRBD2. Germline assignment: CDR1 SGHKS and CDR2 YYEKEE (reference sequence). The CDR3 has 16 amino acids. J gave up 2 bases and V 0 bases, and 7 bases lay outside the gene matches. The CDR3 loop reads CASSLGLAGKTYEQYF. For the CDR3, the DNA is TGTGCCAGCAGCTTGGGGCTAGCGGGTAAAACCTACGAGCAGTACTTC.

This clone was observed a few times. The rearrangement links TRBV2 to TRBJ2-1, with 7 bases fitting TRBD2. Germline-derived CDR1 and CDR2 are SNHLY and FYNNEI. The CDR3 has 15 residues. Trimming at V came to 1 base and at J to 4 bases, leaving 4 bases not matched to a gene. CDR3 sequence (DNA): TGTGCCAGCAGTGAAGACGGGGGAGGGTACAATGAGCAGTTCTTC. It specifies CASSEDGGGYNEQFF.

This clone has a single count. V and J are TRBV7-2 and TRBJ1-1, with no clear D. The V gene's germline CDR1 is SGHTA and CDR2 FQGNSA. V was clipped by 3 bases and J by 1 base, with 6 bases between them. The CDR3 runs 13 residues. The CDR3 nucleotides are TGTGCCAGCAGCTTGGTCGGGAACACTGAAGCTTTCTTT. It specifies CASSLVGNTEAFF.